This T cell receptor beta chain appears in the sequencing data of a study of shared clonotypes between healthy human individuals. At the level of the study: Donors had three CD4 naive, three CD4 memory, two CD8 naive and one CD8 memory plate apiece. General study results and limits: Among a handful of donors, roughly 5.5% of naive CD4 clonotypes were found in common. Naive subsets typically showed greater estimated richness than memory subsets.

Only CD45RO-negative cells positively selected for CCR7 counted as naive CD8 cells, so terminally differentiated effector memory CD45RA+ cells were excluded. This CDR3 spans 15 amino acids. CDR1 and CDR2 from the germline V gene are MGHRA and YSYEKL. V shed 3 bases and J shed 0 bases, with 12 bases lying between them. Note on this clone: Its antigen is unknown.

At the deep level, the assay was run. Sequencing used immunoSEQ multiplex PCR; TCRdb keeps in-frame clones, though not all of them. The data show roughly 850,000 clones, about 96% seen once. The chain joins TRBV4-1 to TRBJ2-7; D remains unclear. The source of this sequence is a man aged 30-40 years in good health. Sequenced input: naive CD8+ T cells sorted from blood. The CDR3 sequence is CASSQLTFPSYEQYF. The CDR3 DNA is TGCGCCAGCAGCCAGCTGACCTTCCCCTCCTACGAGCAGTACTTC.